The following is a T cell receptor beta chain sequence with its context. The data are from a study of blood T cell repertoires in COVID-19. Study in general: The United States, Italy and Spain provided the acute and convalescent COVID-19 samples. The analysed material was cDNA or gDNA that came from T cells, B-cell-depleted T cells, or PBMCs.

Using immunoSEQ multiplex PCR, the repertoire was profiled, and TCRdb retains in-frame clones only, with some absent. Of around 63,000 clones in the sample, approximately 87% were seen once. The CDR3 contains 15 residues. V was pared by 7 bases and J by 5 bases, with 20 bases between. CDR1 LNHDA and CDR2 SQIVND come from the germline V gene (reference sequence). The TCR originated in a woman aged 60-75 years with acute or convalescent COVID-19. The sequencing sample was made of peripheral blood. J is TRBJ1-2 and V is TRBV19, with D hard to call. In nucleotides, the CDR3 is TGTGCCAGTACCTCCCAAGGGAGGGCCCCTTATGGCTACACCTTC. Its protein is CASTSQGRAPYGYTF.